The entry below gives a single T cell receptor beta chain sequence along with its context. Other DNA sequences in the same sample also yield this CDR3. Germline V gene lookup returns CDR1 SGDLS and CDR2 YYNGEE. Trimming cost V 4 bases and J 1 base; bases outside gene matches: 1. The CDR3 is made up of 15 amino acids. These data belong to a study of blood T cell repertoires in COVID-19. The wider study: In each case, the material was cDNA or gDNA derived from T cells, B-cell-depleted T cells, or PBMCs.

The age range of participants was about 18 to 95 years, with residence in approximately 25 US areas. In Cohort 3, a recovered donor had either two negative PCRs, clearance, or symptom resolution. Original methodology: How many nucleated cells were present was estimated from reference gene primer amplification. The data were produced by immunoSEQ multiplex PCR, yet TCRdb's version contains in-frame clones alone and is incomplete. V, J and clone size were drawn from that table, and D and trimming were deduced from the DNA. The sample has hundreds of thousands of clones, around 89% seen once; the top ten hold 0.95% to 1.2%.

The chain employs TRBV9 and TRBJ2-1; 11 bases are shared with TRBD2. The source is a man aged 25-45 years who had recovered from COVID-19. The sequencing input was PBMCs or T cells enriched from blood (not recorded which). The CDR3, as DNA: TGTGCCAGCAGCACTAGCGGGAGTTCCTACAATGAGCAGTTCTTC. Translation: CASSTSGSSYNEQFF.